This passage covers 22 T cell receptor beta chains from one sample sequenced in a study of STAT5B mutations in CD4+ large granular lymphocyte leukemia. The repertoire was sequenced with immunoSEQ multiplex PCR; TCRdb's copy has only in-frame clones and lacks some. The sample has 48,000 or so clones; roughly 70% are singletons. Sequencing was performed on CD4+ T cells from blood buffy coats. The receptor source for this set is a human donor in good health.

The chain combines TRBV28 with TRBJ2-7; 13 nucleotides align to TRBD2. CDR1 MDHEN and CDR2 SYDVKM come from the germline V gene. The CDR3 runs 14 residues. J lost 2 bases, V lost 6 bases, and 1 base had no gene match. This CDR3 reads CASRGTSGAYEQYF. The CDR3 DNA reads as TGTGCCAGCAGGGGGACTAGCGGGGCCTACGAGCAGTACTTC.

J is TRBJ1-1 and V is TRBV28; 7 bases agree with TRBD1. The CDR3 runs 14 residues. Per germline, CDR1 MDHEN and CDR2 SYDVKM. The V segment lost 6 bases and the J segment 1 base; nucleotides outside the gene matches: 5. The CDR3 protein is CASRPGTENTEAFF. The CDR3 DNA reads TGTGCCAGCAGGCCCGGGACAGAGAACACTGAAGCTTTCTTT.

CDR3 sequence (DNA): TGTGCCAGCAGCGGAGGTCCAAGGGGCCCCGGGGAGCTGTTTTTT. Its translation: CASSGGPRGPGELFF. The chain recombines TRBV9 with TRBJ2-2, with D possibly TRBD1 on 5 matching bases. V lost 3 bases and J lost 6, with 15 bases in between. Germline assignment: CDR1 SGDLS and CDR2 YYNGEE. CDR3 length: 15 amino acids.

The rearrangement uses TRBV15 and TRBJ1-1; 7 nucleotides agree with TRBD1. Trimming took 3 bases from V and 0 from J; bases not matched to a gene: 10. CDR1 LNHNV and CDR2 YYDKDF come from the germline V gene (reference sequence). The CDR3 is made up of 17 amino acids. CDR3: CATSRRRQGTVNTEAFF. CDR3 nucleotide sequence: TGTGCCACCAGCAGGAGGAGGCAGGGGACAGTGAACACTGAAGCTTTCTTT. Using reference TRBV15 and TRBJ1-1 for the parts outside the CDR3, the full variable domain is DAMVIQNPRYQVTQFGKPVTLSCSQTLNHNVMYWYQQKSSQAPKLLFHYYDKDFNNEADTPDNFQSRRPNTSFCFLDIRSPGLGDTAMYLCATSRRRQGTVNTEAFFGQGTRLTVV.

V is TRBV6-4 and J is TRBJ2-5; perhaps D is TRBD1 or TRBD2 (5 bases each). This CDR3 has 13 amino acids. V was pared by 5 bases and J by 4 bases, with 11 bases between. Looked up from germline, CDR1 is MRHNA and CDR2 is SNTAGT. The chain's CDR3 is CASSRTGGETQYF. The CDR3 nucleotides read TGTGCCAGCAGTCGGACTGGGGGAGAGACCCAGTACTTC.

J is TRBJ2-1 and V is TRBV25-1; possibly TRBD2 for D (6 bases). Germline V gene data show CDR1 as MGHDK and CDR2 as SYGVNS. V was cut by 2 bases and J by 9 bases, with 14 bases left in between. This CDR3 contains 14 residues. CDR3 loop: CASSESTMGGEQFF. In nucleotides, the CDR3 is TGTGCCAGCAGTGAAAGTACGATGGGGGGTGAGCAGTTCTTC.

The chain carries TRBV30 and TRBJ2-7; D unclear. V was clipped by 2 bases and J by 2 bases, with 25 bases between them. The germline CDR1 and CDR2 sequences are GTSNPN and SVGIG (reference sequence). This CDR3 is 18 amino acids long. CDR3 in DNA: TGTGCCTGGAGTCACCACGTCGTCAAGGGTGCACCTACCTACGAGCAGTACTTC. Residues: CAWSHHVVKGAPTYEQYF.

In its sample, this clone was seen a few times. V and J are TRBV2 and TRBJ1-6; D is uncertain. The V gene lost 5 bases and the J gene lost 7 bases, with 3 bases spanning the gap. Germline V gene lookup returns CDR1 SNHLY and CDR2 FYNNEI. CDR3 length: 11 amino acids. DNA for the CDR3: TGTGCCAGCAGTAGAAATTCACCCCTCCACTTT. Protein: CASSRNSPLHF.

The rearrangement uses TRBV5-1 and TRBJ2-3; 7 bases map to TRBD1. Germline V gene data show CDR1 as SGHRS and CDR2 as YFSETQ. J gave up 12 bases and V 3 bases, and 13 bases lay outside the gene matches. The CDR3 spans 14 residues. The CDR3 DNA reads as TGCGCCAGCAGCTCAGCCGATCCGGGACAGCAACAGTATTTT. Translating gives CASSSADPGQQQYF.

The chain employs TRBV6-5 and TRBJ2-1; 10 positions agree with TRBD2. With V trimmed by 4 bases and J by 2 bases, 5 bases remained unmatched. Germline V gene data show CDR1 as MNHEY and CDR2 as SVGAGI. This CDR3 is built from 16 residues. CDR3 in amino acids: CASSSGAGGPYNEQFF. In DNA form, the CDR3 reads TGTGCCAGCAGTTCCGGAGCGGGGGGGCCCTACAATGAGCAGTTCTTC.

The gene calls are TRBV5-1 and TRBJ2-3; TRBD2 aligns across 7 bases. V shed 4 bases, J shed 1 base, and the junction held 6 bases outside the gene matches. The CDR3 spans 15 residues. Germline V gives CDR1 SGHRS, CDR2 YFSETQ. Here the CDR3 reads CASSQSGTGTDTQYF. The DNA of the CDR3 is TGCGCCAGCAGCCAAAGCGGGACTGGCACAGATACGCAGTATTTT. The entire variable domain, with the rest obtained from reference TRBV5-1 and TRBJ2-3, is as follows: KAGVTQTPRYLIKTRGQQVTLSCSPISGHRSVSWYQQTPGQGLQFLFEYFSETQRNKGNFPGRFSGRQFSNSRSEMNVSTLELGDSALYLCASSQSGTGTDTQYFGPGTRLTVL.

This chain links TRBV6-5 with TRBJ2-1, with no clear D. Trimming took off 6 bases at V and 0 bases at J, with 12 bases between the two ends. CDR1 and CDR2 (germline): MNHEY, SVGAGI. This CDR3 is 15 amino acids long. The CDR3 region is CASRALSGSYNEQFF. Written as DNA, the CDR3 is TGTGCCAGCAGGGCACTCTCGGGCTCCTACAATGAGCAGTTCTTC.

The genes are TRBV9 and TRBJ1-5, with TRBD1 as a possible D gene (5 bases). The CDR3 consists of 18 residues. The V and J ends lost 0 bases and 0 bases respectively, with 16 bases between them. Germline lookup yields CDR1 SGDLS and CDR2 YYNGEE. This chain's CDR3 is CASSVGDGSVYSNQPQHF. The CDR3, as DNA: TGTGCCAGCAGCGTAGGGGACGGGTCCGTATATAGCAATCAGCCCCAGCATTTT.

The chain carries TRBV2 and TRBJ1-2; unclear D gene. V shed 5 bases and J shed 7 bases, with 11 bases lying between them. There are 12 residues in the CDR3. Germline CDR1 and CDR2: SNHLY and FYNNEI. The CDR3 loop reads CASSSETAGYTF. The CDR3, as DNA: TGTGCCAGCAGTTCAGAGACTGCTGGCTACACCTTC.

This clone was observed once. The rearrangement joins TRBV10-3 to TRBJ2-1, with 7 bases lining up with TRBD1. This CDR3 spans 12 amino acids. The junction had 4 bases not matched to a gene; V was cut back by 10 bases and J by 4 bases. The germline gives CDR1 ENHRY, CDR2 SYGVKD. CDR3 DNA: TGTGCCACACGGACAGGTTACAATGAGCAGTTCTTC. This gives the protein CATRTGYNEQFF.

The V and J genes are TRBV15 and TRBJ2-2; 7 bases match TRBD2. This CDR3 is 15 amino acids long. The V gene end was trimmed by 0 bases and the J gene end by 4 bases; junction bases not matched to a gene: 2. CDR1 is LNHNV, CDR2 YYDKDF, per germline (reference sequence). CDR3 sequence: CATSRDGLGTGELFF. For the CDR3, the DNA is TGTGCCACCAGCAGAGATGGACTAGGCACCGGGGAGCTGTTTTTT.

V usage is TRBV30 and J usage is TRBJ2-5; TRBD2 matches 14 bases. CDR1 is GTSNPN, CDR2 SVGIG, per germline (reference sequence). The CDR3 has 15 residues. Trimming removed 2 bases from V and 7 bases from J; junction bases left unmatched: 6. The CDR3 nucleotides read TGTGCCTGGAGTACGACTAGCGGGGGGGCCGGGACCCAGTACTTC. Translating gives CAWSTTSGGAGTQYF.

The rearrangement links TRBV7-2 to TRBJ2-3; 8 bases agree with TRBD1. The CDR3 runs 14 residues. Per the germline V gene, CDR1 is SGHTA and CDR2 is FQGNSA. Unmatched junction bases numbered 5, after V lost 5 bases and J lost 4 bases. CDR3: CASSPDRGADTQYF. For the CDR3, the DNA is TGTGCCAGCAGCCCTGACAGGGGTGCAGATACGCAGTATTTT.

This clone was counted between two and nine times. The V call is TRBV7-2, the J call TRBJ1-2; 9 nucleotides align to TRBD1. Trimming removed 5 bases from V and 6 bases from J; junction bases left unmatched: 7. Germline V gene sequence: CDR1 SGHTA, CDR2 FQGNSA. This CDR3 is built from 14 residues. The CDR3 bases are TGTGCCAGCAGCAATCCGGGACAGGGACATGGCTACACCTTC. Protein product: CASSNPGQGHGYTF.

In DNA, the CDR3 is TGCAGTGCACGTTGGAGGGAGACCCAGTACTTC. Amino acids: CSARWRETQYF. The J gene is TRBJ2-5, the V gene TRBV20-1; TRBD2 might be the D (5 bases). CDR1 is DFQATT, CDR2 SNEGSKA, per germline (reference sequence). This CDR3 spans 11 amino acids. V was clipped by 6 bases and J by 5 bases, with 10 bases between them.

This chain connects TRBV19 to TRBJ2-3; the match to TRBD2 covers 8 bases. Germline V gives CDR1 LNHDA, CDR2 SQIVND (reference sequence). The CDR3 has 15 residues. The junction had 10 bases not matched to a gene; V was cut back by 7 bases and J by 4 bases. CDR3 nucleotides: TGTGCCAGTACCAGGATCTCGGGAGGGTCAGATACGCAGTATTTT. This gives the protein CASTRISGGSDTQYF.

This chain links TRBV30 with TRBJ1-4; TRBD1 aligns across 10 bases. This CDR3 is 13 amino acids long. The germline gives CDR1 GTSNPN, CDR2 SVGIG (reference sequence). Trimming took 1 base from V and 8 from J; bases not matched to a gene: 1. The CDR3 sequence: CAWSGGQGEKLFF. CDR3 nucleotides: TGTGCCTGGAGTGGGGGACAGGGGGAAAAACTGTTTTTT.